A selection of T cell receptor beta chains follows, all from one sample in a study of molecular identifiers for immune sequencing clone quantification. In TCRdb, the PCR reads were re-called with MiXCR into one record per CDR3 protein. The repertoire holds nearly 20,000 distinct CDR3 sequences, with about a fifth as singletons. Input material: naive CD8+ T cells from blood, with Jurkat cell RNA spiked in. The source is a human donor in good health. Some libraries in this study had Jurkat cell RNA spiked in. Both conserved end residues are part of each CDR3. The D gene is left open where the match is weak. Size is omitted from some rows. Given values are once, few, many or a class for expanded clones.

j_call clone_size v_call d_call cdr3_nt cdr3_aa
TRBJ2-7 many TRBV6-2/TRBV6-3 NA TGTGCCAGCAGCCCGCAGGGTAGTTCCTACGAGCAGTACTTC CASSPQGSSYEQYF
TRBJ1-5 NA TRBV4-1 NA TGCGCCAGCGGCCAAAGCGCTATGGGTCAGCCCCAGCATTTT CASGQSAMGQPQHF
TRBJ2-7 NA TRBV19 TRBD1 TGTGCCAGTAGACCGGGACAGGGCCTCTACGAGCAGTACTTC CASRPGQGLYEQYF
TRBJ2-1 NA TRBV4-1 NA TGCGCCAGCAGCCAAGATGACCTAGAAAGCAATGAGCAGTTCTTC CASSQDDLESNEQFF
TRBJ1-4 few TRBV12-3/TRBV12-4 NA TGTGCCAGCAGTTTTAGTAATGAAAAACTGTTTTTT CASSFSNEKLFF
TRBJ2-7 NA TRBV7-8 NA TGTGCCAGCAGCCCCCCGACGGCAGGGTCCTACGAGCAGTACTTC CASSPPTAGSYEQYF
TRBJ2-2 NA TRBV12-3/TRBV12-4 TRBD2 TGTGCCAGCAGGACTAGCAACACCGGGGAGCTGTTTTTT CASRTSNTGELFF
TRBJ2-7 NA TRBV5-1 NA TGCGCCAGCAGCGTTGGGACGGGTGAGCAGTACTTC CASSVGTGEQYF
TRBJ1-4 many TRBV9 NA TGTGCCAGCAGCCCGACAGGTGGTAATGAAAAACTGTTTTTT CASSPTGGNEKLFF
TRBJ2-7 NA TRBV27 NA TGTGCCAGCAGTCCCAACCCGGGGACCCACTACGAGCAGTACTTC CASSPNPGTHYEQYF
TRBJ2-2 NA TRBV7-6 NA TGTGCCAGCGAGGACGCCTCCCCCGGGGAGCTGTTTTTT CASEDASPGELFF
TRBJ1-1 many TRBV3-1 NA TGTGCCAGCAGCCCGGGACAACTGAACACTGAAGCTTTCTTT CASSPGQLNTEAFF
TRBJ2-1 medium-sized TRBV6-1 TRBD1 TGTGCCAGCAGTGAATATGGGACAGGTTCCTACAATGAGCAGTTCTTC CASSEYGTGSYNEQFF
TRBJ2-7 few TRBV5-6 TRBD1 TGTGCCAGCAGCTTGTGGGACAGGGGGGAGCAGTACTTC CASSLWDRGEQYF
TRBJ2-1 many TRBV14 TRBD2 TGTGCCAGCAGCCAAGATCGCGGGAGGGAATATGAGCAGTTCTTC CASSQDRGREYEQFF
TRBJ2-3 NA TRBV24-1 NA TGTGCCACCGGTGATTTGGGCGACGAGGCAGATACGCAGTATTTT CATGDLGDEADTQYF
TRBJ1-4 many TRBV2 NA TGTGCCAGCAGTGATCATTCAGGGCATAATGAAAAACTGTTTTTT CASSDHSGHNEKLFF
TRBJ2-1 many TRBV4-1 TRBD1 TGCGCCAGCAGCCAAGAGGGACAGGGCTACAATGAGCAGTTCTTC CASSQEGQGYNEQFF
TRBJ2-7 many TRBV5-5 NA TGTGCCAGCAGCTTGGTTTCGGGGTACGAGCAGTACTTC CASSLVSGYEQYF
TRBJ2-2 many TRBV12-3/TRBV12-4 TRBD2 TGTGCCAGCAGTTTATTGGCGGGAGGGCCGAACGGGGAGCTGTTTTTT CASSLLAGGPNGELFF
TRBJ2-7 NA TRBV28 NA TGTGCCAGCAGTCCCAGGACTGGATCCCCGAACTACGAGCAGTACTTC CASSPRTGSPNYEQYF
TRBJ1-5 many TRBV4-2 TRBD1 TGTGCCAGCAGCCAAGATCGTACAGGGGAATCTTTGTCCCAGCATTTT CASSQDRTGESLSQHF
TRBJ2-7 many TRBV7-9 TRBD1 TGTGCCAGCAGACCCGGGACAGGGGCCTACGAGCAGTACTTC CASRPGTGAYEQYF
TRBJ2-1 many TRBV25-1 NA TGTGCCAGCAGTGCGGGACTTTACAATGAGCAGTTCTTC CASSAGLYNEQFF
TRBJ2-1 NA TRBV7-8 NA TGTGCCAGCAGCTGGCTGGGACCCTCCTCCTGCAATGAGCAGTTCTTC CASSWLGPSSCNEQFF
TRBJ2-7 medium-sized TRBV6-5 NA TGTGCCAGCAGTTACTCGCATGAGCAGTACTTC CASSYSHEQYF
TRBJ2-7 few TRBV27 NA TGTGCCAGCGCCGACGCGTCCTACGAGCAGTACTTC CASADASYEQYF
TRBJ2-7 many TRBV9 NA TGTGCCAGCAGCGTAGGGGACCTAGGGCATGCGCAGTACTTC CASSVGDLGHAQYF
TRBJ2-2 many TRBV13 NA TGTGCCAGCAGCTTAGGCCGGAGCCCCGGGGAGCTGTTTTTT CASSLGRSPGELFF
TRBJ2-5 many TRBV2 NA TGTGCCAGCAGTGTGGGACTGAAGTACCAAGAGACCCAGTACTTC CASSVGLKYQETQYF
TRBJ2-7 NA TRBV11-2 TRBD1 TGTGCCAGCAGCTTAGGACAGGGACCCGCGTACGAGCAGTACTTC CASSLGQGPAYEQYF
TRBJ2-5 many TRBV7-2 NA TGTGCCAGCAGCTTCCCCCTCCGGGGAGCGGTGTACCAAGAGACCCAGTACTTC CASSFPLRGAVYQETQYF
TRBJ2-3 medium-sized TRBV7-9 TRBD1 TGTGCCAGCAGCCCTGGACAGGGCGTATTGACAGATACGCAGTATTTT CASSPGQGVLTDTQYF
TRBJ2-6 many TRBV21-1 NA TGTGCCAGCAGCAAAGAAACGAGGGACAGGGAATTAGACTCTGGGGCCAACGTCCTGACTTTC CASSKETRDRELDSGANVLTF
TRBJ1-1 many TRBV15 TRBD1 TGTGCCACCAGCAGTCCCGGGACAGGGGAGACCGCTTTCTTT CATSSPGTGETAFF
TRBJ2-1 medium-sized TRBV6-6 TRBD2 TGTGCCAGCCTCGACGGGGTAGCGGGGGACAATGAGCAGTTCTTC CASLDGVAGDNEQFF
TRBJ2-2 many TRBV6-5 NA TGTGCCAGCAGCCCTAATGGGGAGCTGTTTTTT CASSPNGELFF
TRBJ2-1 medium-sized TRBV9 TRBD2 TGTGCCAGCAGCGTAGCTAGCGGGAGGCGCAATGAGCAGTTCTTC CASSVASGRRNEQFF
TRBJ2-2 medium-sized TRBV29-1 NA TGCAGCGTTAAATTCACCGGGGAGCTGTTTTTT CSVKFTGELFF
TRBJ2-1 many TRBV14 TRBD2 TGTGCCAGCAGCCAAACTAGCGGGAGGTACAATGAGCAGTTCTTC CASSQTSGRYNEQFF
TRBJ2-7 few TRBV5-1 TRBD2 TGCGCCAGCAGCTCCGGCCTAGCGGTGTACGAGCAGTACTTC CASSSGLAVYEQYF
TRBJ2-7 many TRBV12-3/TRBV12-4 TRBD1 TGTGCCAGCAGTCCGGACAGGGACCCCTACGAGCAGTACTTC CASSPDRDPYEQYF
TRBJ2-1 NA TRBV9 TRBD2 TGTGCCAGCAGCGTAGGGGGCGGGAGTAGCAATGAGCAGTTCTTC CASSVGGGSSNEQFF
TRBJ2-7 many TRBV6-2/TRBV6-3 NA TGTGCCAGCGGAAACAGGCCGTACTCCTACGAGCAGTACTTC CASGNRPYSYEQYF
TRBJ2-5 NA TRBV9 NA TGTGCCAGCAAGGGGGACCAAGAGACCCAGTACTTC CASKGDQETQYF
TRBJ2-1 many TRBV2 TRBD2 TGTGCCAGCAGTGAAGCTTTAGCGGGAGACAATGAGCAGTTCTTC CASSEALAGDNEQFF
TRBJ2-3 many TRBV7-2 NA TGTGCCAGCAGCTTAGAAGTGGGCGGAGCAGATACGCAGTATTTT CASSLEVGGADTQYF
TRBJ2-3 few TRBV4-2 NA TGTGCCAGCAGCCAGGCCTCCGGGGGCACAGATACGCAGTATTTT CASSQASGGTDTQYF
TRBJ2-2 few TRBV12-3/TRBV12-4 NA TGTGCCAGCACCGGTGGGGGTCCCGGGGAGCTGTTTTTT CASTGGGPGELFF